This section outlines one T cell receptor beta chain sequence together with its context. Its antigen is as yet unknown. The sample belongs to a study of T-cell reconstitution after alpha-beta-depleted transplantation in children. Study observations and caveats: There were some patients whose high TCRbeta diversity at day 60 came from surviving recipient T cells and thymic progenitors. Several hundred rapidly expanded clones from non-depleted graft cells reportedly supplied alpha-beta T cells about two months post-transplant. From newly produced T cells came most of the T-cell counts and diversity one year after transplant.

Unique molecular identifiers were incorporated into the prepared TCRbeta library. TCRdb redid the calling of the PCR reads with MiXCR, one entry per CDR3 protein. The sample comprises 780,000 or so distinct CDR3 sequences, 16% of which are singletons, and under 6% rests with the top ten. The trim removed 5 bases at V and 4 bases at J, leaving 10 bases unmatched. The CDR3 totals 15 residues. This receptor was taken from a male patient under 18 who had a stem cell transplant for acute lymphoblastic leukemia, so the T cells may come from the graft donor. The sequencing here drew on PBMCs, mostly from graft donor cells, taken 360 days after TCRalphabeta/CD19-depleted stem cell transplant. The chain is built from TRBV12-3 or TRBV12-4 and TRBJ2-7; 8 bases are a match to TRBD1. The CDR3 bases are TGTGCCAGCAGTCCCGAGGGCAGGGGGCTTTACGAGCAGTACTTC. Its protein product is CASSPEGRGLYEQYF.